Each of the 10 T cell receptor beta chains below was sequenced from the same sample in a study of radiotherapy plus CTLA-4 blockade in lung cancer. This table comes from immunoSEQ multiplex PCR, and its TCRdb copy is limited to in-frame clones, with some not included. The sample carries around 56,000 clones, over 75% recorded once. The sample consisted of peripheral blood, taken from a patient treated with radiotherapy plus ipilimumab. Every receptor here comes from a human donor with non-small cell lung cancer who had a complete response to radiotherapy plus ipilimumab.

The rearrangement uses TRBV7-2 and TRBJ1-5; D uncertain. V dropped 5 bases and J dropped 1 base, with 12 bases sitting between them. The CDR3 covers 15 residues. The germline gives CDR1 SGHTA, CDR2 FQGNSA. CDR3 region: CASSPGGSSNQPQHF. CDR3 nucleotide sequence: TGTGCCAGCAGCCCGGGAGGGTCCAGCAATCAGCCCCAGCATTTT.

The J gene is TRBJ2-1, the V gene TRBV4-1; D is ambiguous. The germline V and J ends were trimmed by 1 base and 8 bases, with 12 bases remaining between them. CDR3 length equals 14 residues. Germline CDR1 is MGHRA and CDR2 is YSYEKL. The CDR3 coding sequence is TGCGCCAGCAGCCAAGGTGGGCCTGGTGATGAGCAGTTCTTC. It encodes CASSQGGPGDEQFF.

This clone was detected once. As DNA, the CDR3 is TGTGCCAGCAGCCCAAGGCTCAGCGGGAAGGCTGATACGCAGTATTTT. Its protein is CASSPRLSGKADTQYF. The gene calls are TRBV7-2 and TRBJ2-3, with TRBD2 matching over 7 bases. After removal of 5 bases from V and 6 bases from J, the junction contained 14 bases not matched to a gene. Germline values: CDR1 SGHTA, CDR2 FQGNSA. The CDR3 extends over 16 amino acids.

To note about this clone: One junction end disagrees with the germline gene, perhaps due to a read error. The CDR3 DNA is TGTGCCAGCTCACCCAGGGACACTAACACTGAAGCTTCCTTT. This translates into CASSPRDTNTEASF. The chain uses TRBV18 and TRBJ1-1; a weak D match, TRBD1 (6 bases). The CDR3 runs 14 residues. From germline, CDR1 is KGHSH and CDR2 LQKENI.

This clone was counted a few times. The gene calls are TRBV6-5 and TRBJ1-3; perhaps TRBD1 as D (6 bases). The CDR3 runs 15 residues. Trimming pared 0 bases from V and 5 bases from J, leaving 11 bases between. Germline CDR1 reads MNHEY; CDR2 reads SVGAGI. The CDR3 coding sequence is TGTGCCAGCAGTTACTCGGGGACAAAAAGAAACACCATATATTTT. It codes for CASSYSGTKRNTIYF.

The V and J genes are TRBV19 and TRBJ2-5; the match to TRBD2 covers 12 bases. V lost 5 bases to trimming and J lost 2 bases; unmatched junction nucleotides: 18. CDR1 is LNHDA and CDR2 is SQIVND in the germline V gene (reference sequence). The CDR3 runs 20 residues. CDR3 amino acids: CASSPHPGGGLAGGQETQYF. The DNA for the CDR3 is TGTGCCAGTAGTCCCCATCCCGGGGGAGGGCTAGCGGGAGGGCAAGAGACCCAGTACTTC.

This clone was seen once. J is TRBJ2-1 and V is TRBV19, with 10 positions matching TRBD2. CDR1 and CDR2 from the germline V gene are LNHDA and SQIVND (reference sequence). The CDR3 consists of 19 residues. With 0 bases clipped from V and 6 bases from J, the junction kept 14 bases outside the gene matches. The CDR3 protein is CASSIDRSLAGVRVNEQFF. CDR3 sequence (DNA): TGTGCCAGTAGTATAGATAGAAGTCTAGCGGGAGTCAGGGTCAATGAGCAGTTCTTC.

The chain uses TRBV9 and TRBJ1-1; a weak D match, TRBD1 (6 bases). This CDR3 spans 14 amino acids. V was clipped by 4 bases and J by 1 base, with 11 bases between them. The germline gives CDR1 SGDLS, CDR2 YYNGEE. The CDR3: CASSTKTGNTEAFF. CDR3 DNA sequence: TGTGCCAGCAGCACCAAGACAGGGAACACTGAAGCTTTCTTT.

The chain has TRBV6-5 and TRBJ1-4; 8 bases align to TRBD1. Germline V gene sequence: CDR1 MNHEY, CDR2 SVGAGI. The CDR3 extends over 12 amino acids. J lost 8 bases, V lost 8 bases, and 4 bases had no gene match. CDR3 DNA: TGTGCCAGCCGGACAGGGCGCGAAAAACTGTTTTTT. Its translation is CASRTGREKLFF.

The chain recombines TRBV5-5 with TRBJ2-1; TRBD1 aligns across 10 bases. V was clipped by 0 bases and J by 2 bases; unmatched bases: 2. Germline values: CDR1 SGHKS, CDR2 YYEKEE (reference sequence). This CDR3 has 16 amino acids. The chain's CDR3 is CASSLVGQGTYNEQFF. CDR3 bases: TGTGCCAGCAGCTTGGTGGGACAGGGGACCTACAATGAGCAGTTCTTC.